This T cell receptor beta chain was documented in a study of blood T cell repertoires in COVID-19. Across the study: Material from acute and convalescent COVID-19 was sourced from the United States, Italy and Spain. PBMCs, B-cell-depleted T cells, or T cells were the source of the cDNA or gDNA that made up the material.

Per the study methods: Nucleated cell number was recorded as an estimate derived from reference gene primer amplification. Assay used: immunoSEQ multiplex PCR; TCRdb lists only in-frame clones, some missing. D and trimming were read from the DNA, whereas the V and J calls and clone size are those reported in that table. The sample consists of 150,000 to 200,000 clones, 70% to 90% of them appearing once. The germline V gene has CDR1 MNHEY and CDR2 SVGEGT. The CDR3 is 15 residues long. With 6 bases clipped from V and 0 bases from J, the junction kept 8 bases outside the gene matches. V usage is TRBV6-2 or TRBV6-3 and J usage is TRBJ2-7, with 7 bases that match TRBD2. This clonotype originated in a human donor in a cohort sampled during active COVID-19. Sequencing input: peripheral blood. DNA for the CDR3: TGTGCCAGCAGCTTCCCGGGGACTACCTCCTACGAGCAGTACTTC. This codes for CASSFPGTTSYEQYF.